Below, 11 T cell receptor beta chains from the same sample are listed, as sequenced in a study of lymphopenia after photon versus proton radiotherapy. The table came from immunoSEQ multiplex PCR; TCRdb's copy has only in-frame clones and leaves some out. The sample consists of some 31,000 clones, approximately 87% of them appearing once. The sample was peripheral blood, taken from a patient treated with proton-based radiotherapy. These receptors originate from a woman between 65 and 79 years old with pancreatic cancer.

The chain combines TRBV6-1 with TRBJ2-7, with a weak D call TRBD2 (7 bases). This CDR3 is built from 14 residues. Germline loops: CDR1 MNHNS, CDR2 SASEGT. Trimming took 8 bases from V and 4 from J, leaving 18 bases between them. The CDR3 nucleotides read TGTGCCAGCGTACAGGGAGGGGGGGGGTACGAGCAGTACTTC. Its translation: CASVQGGGGYEQYF.

The V gene is TRBV6-1, the J gene TRBJ2-7; tentatively, D is TRBD1 (6 bases). CDR3 length equals 13 residues. V was shortened by 8 bases and J by 3 bases, with 14 bases between the two germline ends. Per germline, CDR1 MNHNS and CDR2 SASEGT. In nucleotides, the CDR3 is TGTGCCAGCGCAAGGACAGAATACTACGAGCAGTACTTC. Translating gives CASARTEYYEQYF.

The V call is TRBV9, the J call TRBJ1-1; 7 bases are a match to TRBD1. V gave up 6 bases and J gave up 3 bases; unmatched junction bases: 5. Germline values: CDR1 SGDLS, CDR2 YYNGEE. This CDR3 contains 13 residues. CDR3 nucleotide sequence: TGTGCCAGCACTACAGGGGTGGACACTGAAGCTTTCTTT. Residues: CASTTGVDTEAFF.

This clone has only one observation. The rearrangement joins TRBV11-2 to TRBJ2-1; TRBD2 is a possible D gene (5 bases). The CDR3 length is 15 residues. The germline V gene has CDR1 SGHAT and CDR2 FQNNGV. V lost 5 bases and J 9 bases, leaving 20 bases between the germline ends. The CDR3 here is CASSPSGSQMGEQFF. In nucleotides, the CDR3 is TGTGCCAGCAGCCCCTCTGGGAGTCAGATGGGTGAGCAGTTCTTC.

The chain links TRBV2 to TRBJ2-3, with a possible D match to TRBD2 (6 bases). The V end was cut by 5 bases, the J end by 6 bases, with 9 bases between. The CDR3 totals 12 residues. Germline V gene sequence: CDR1 SNHLY, CDR2 FYNNEI. CDR3: CASSLTSDTQYF. CDR3 coding DNA: TGTGCCAGCAGTCTCACTAGCGATACGCAGTATTTT.

The CDR3 DNA is TGCGCCAGCAGCTTGAAGGGACAGGGAGCCTACGAGCAGTACTTC. Protein: CASSLKGQGAYEQYF. The rearrangement joins TRBV5-1 to TRBJ2-7, with 9 bases matching TRBD1. This CDR3 has 15 residues. CDR1 and CDR2 (germline): SGHRS, YFSETQ. J gave up 2 bases and V 1 base, and 4 bases lay outside the gene matches.

This chain joins TRBV5-6 and TRBJ2-2; no clear D. The ends were cut back, 4 bases at V and 7 bases at J, with 17 bases in the middle. The CDR3 runs 15 residues. In germline, CDR1 is SGHDT, CDR2 YYEEEE. The CDR3 sequence: CASSLKIGPSGELFF. CDR3 nucleotides: TGTGCCAGCAGCCTGAAAATTGGGCCTAGCGGGGAGCTGTTTTTT. Variable domain in full (rest from reference TRBV5-6 and TRBJ2-2): DAGVTQSPTHLIKTRGQQVTLRCSPKSGHDTVSWYQQALGQGPQFIFQYYEEEERQRGNFPDRFSGHQFPNYSSELNVNALLLGDSALYLCASSLKIGPSGELFFGEGSRLTVL.

The gene calls are TRBV5-5 and TRBJ2-7; 7 positions agree with TRBD2. This CDR3 comprises 15 residues. The V gene's germline CDR1 is SGHKS and CDR2 YYEKEE (reference sequence). After removal of 2 bases from V and 2 bases from J, the junction contained 7 bases not matched to a gene. DNA for the CDR3: TGTGCCAGCAGCTTAGGAGGGAGGGAACCCTACGAGCAGTACTTC. Protein product: CASSLGGREPYEQYF.

As regards this clone: The germline gene is not matched at one end of the junction; a read error may be the cause. The sample contains more than one DNA sequence encoding this CDR3. V usage is TRBV27 and J usage is TRBJ2-3, with D possibly matching TRBD2 (5 bases). This CDR3 contains 17 residues. The germline gives CDR1 MNHEY, CDR2 SMNVEV (reference sequence). CDR3 coding DNA: TGTGCCAGCAGTTCAATACTGCGGAAGGCTAGCACGGATACGCAGTATTTT. Translated: CASSSILRKASTDTQYF.

This chain links TRBV5-8 with TRBJ1-3; D perhaps matches TRBD1 (5 bases). CDR3 length: 15 amino acids. Germline V gives CDR1 SGHTS, CDR2 YDEGEE. Trimming shortened V by 1 base and J by 1 base, and 9 bases separated the two germline ends. The CDR3 DNA reads TGTGCCAGCAGCTTGCGAGGGGAGTCTGGAAACACCATATATTTT. Protein: CASSLRGESGNTIYF.

The J gene is TRBJ2-6, the V gene TRBV19, with 12 bases that match TRBD1. Germline CDR1 reads LNHDA; CDR2 reads SQIVND (reference sequence). The V and J ends lost 4 bases and 0 bases, in that order; junction bases with no gene match: 13. The CDR3 has 21 amino acids. The CDR3 reads CASSKAGTGGVLASGANVLTF. CDR3 nucleotide sequence: TGTGCCAGTAGTAAAGCGGGGACAGGGGGCGTTTTAGCCTCTGGGGCCAACGTCCTGACTTTC.